The 22 T cell receptor beta chains listed next were all sequenced from one sample in a study of beta chain features in type 1 diabetes. Expressed TCRB transcripts were sequenced because the entire RNA isolate underwent reverse transcription. The method was immunoSEQ multiplex PCR; TCRdb's version includes in-frame clones alone and lacks a portion of them. In the table there are more than 300,000 clones, 6.5% to 10% of which are singletons. The sample comprised central memory CD4+ T cells from blood. Receptors were obtained from a woman between 18 and 29 years old in good health.

There are a few counts of this clone. V gene TRBV28 combines with J gene TRBJ1-5, with D hard to call. The CDR3 sequence is 12 residues long. Trimming shortened V by 9 bases and J by 6 bases, and 12 bases separated the two germline ends. CDR1 is MDHEN and CDR2 is SYDVKM in the germline V gene. The CDR3, as DNA: TGTGCCAGTTTTGTGGAGGGTCAGCCCCAGCATTTT. It specifies CASFVEGQPQHF.

This clone has at least ten counts. The chain is built from TRBV29-1 and TRBJ2-7, with TRBD2 as a possible D gene (5 bases). V dropped 4 bases and J dropped 3 bases, with 7 bases sitting between them. The germline V gene encodes CDR1 SQVTM and CDR2 ANQGSEA. This CDR3 has 11 residues. In DNA form, the CDR3 reads TGCAGCGTTGCTAGCCTCTACGAGCAGTACTTC. As protein: CSVASLYEQYF.

The chain carries TRBV18 and TRBJ2-3, with 9 positions matching TRBD2. The J segment lost 2 bases and the V segment lost 3 bases, leaving 9 bases of the junction unmatched. The germline V gene has CDR1 KGHSH and CDR2 LQKENI. This CDR3 has 17 amino acids. This CDR3 reads CASSPQTLAGPTDTQYF. CDR3 DNA: TGTGCCAGCTCACCGCAGACTCTAGCGGGACCCACAGATACGCAGTATTTT.

Written as DNA, the CDR3 is TGTGCCAGCAGTTTAGGTCGGGGGGCAACAACTAATGAAAAACTGTTTTTT. Its translation is CASSLGRGATTNEKLFF. The chain couples TRBV27 to TRBJ1-4, with a weak D call TRBD1 (6 bases). With 2 bases removed from V and 0 bases from J, the gap between germline ends came to 13 bases. The CDR3 spans 17 residues. Germline-derived CDR1 and CDR2 are MNHEY and SMNVEV (reference sequence).

The CDR3 protein is CASSLVSGGRYNEQFF. The CDR3 coding sequence is TGTGCCAGCAGCTTAGTATCCGGCGGCCGGTACAATGAGCAGTTCTTC. This chain connects TRBV7-9 to TRBJ2-1, with D unclear. Germline assignment: CDR1 SEHNR and CDR2 FQNEAQ (reference sequence). Trimming stripped 1 base from V and 4 bases from J, with 14 bases between. There are 16 residues in the CDR3.

The chain joins TRBV4-2 to TRBJ2-1, with a tentative D call TRBD1 (6 bases). The CDR3 runs to 16 residues. V lost 1 base, J lost 5 bases, and 15 bases lay in between. Germline V gene data show CDR1 as LGHNA and CDR2 as YNFKEQ. The CDR3 region has the DNA TGTGCCAGCAGCCAAGCAGCTGGGGGCCGGGACAATGAGCAGTTCTTC. Its translation: CASSQAAGGRDNEQFF.

This clone was counted many times. The V gene is TRBV5-4, the J gene TRBJ2-1, with D possibly being TRBD2 (6 bases). The CDR3 covers 12 residues. Germline loops: CDR1 SGHNT, CDR2 YYREEE (reference sequence). Trimming pared 4 bases from V and 5 bases from J, leaving 7 bases between. CDR3 coding DNA: TGTGCCAGCAGCCAGCGGGACAATGAGCAGTTCTTC. Protein: CASSQRDNEQFF.

The chain combines TRBV13 with TRBJ2-5; D might be TRBD2 (6 bases). TRBJ2-7 explains the end of the DNA better; the J call may be wrong. The CDR3 runs to 15 residues. Per the germline V gene, CDR1 is PRHDT and CDR2 is FYEKMQ (reference sequence). The CDR3 bases are TGTGCCAGCAGCTGGGGAGGCAGTTCCAACTACGAGCAGTACTTC. This encodes CASSWGGSSNYEQYF.

This clone was counted between two and nine times. The CDR3 reads CASSLALGYEQYF. In DNA form, the CDR3 reads TGTGCCAGCAGCCTCGCCCTTGGTTACGAGCAGTACTTC. This chain uses TRBV14 with TRBJ2-7, with D unresolved. Trimming pared 4 bases from V and 4 bases from J, leaving 11 bases between. Germline values: CDR1 SGHDN, CDR2 FVKESK. The CDR3 contains 13 residues.

This clone turned up a few times. The chain combines TRBV6-5 with TRBJ2-5; D perhaps matches TRBD2 (7 bases). Per the germline V gene, CDR1 is MNHEY and CDR2 is SVGAGI. The CDR3 is made up of 15 amino acids. The V gene lost 3 bases and the J gene lost 4 bases, with 15 bases spanning the gap. CDR3 protein: CASSYRYREGETQYF. The CDR3 DNA reads as TGTGCCAGCAGTTATCGGTACAGGGAGGGAGAGACCCAGTACTTC.

The chain joins TRBV2 to TRBJ2-5; 11 bases are shared with TRBD2. Germline V gene data show CDR1 as SNHLY and CDR2 as FYNNEI. V dropped 7 bases and J dropped 4; count of bases not matched to a gene: 5. This CDR3 contains 14 residues. CDR3 DNA: TGTGCCAGCAATAGCGGGAGGGCCGGAGAGACCCAGTACTTC. It is translated as CASNSGRAGETQYF.

The sample holds a few counts of this clone. The chain recombines TRBV12-2 with TRBJ2-5; the listed D gene, TRBD2, was not tested against the DNA. TRBV12-2 is termed a pseudogene. CDR3 length equals 15 residues. The CDR3: CASRLAAGGGKTQYF. The CDR3 DNA reads TGTGCAAGTCGCTTAGCAGCGGGAGGTGGAAAGACCCAGTACTTC.

V gene TRBV4-3 combines with J gene TRBJ2-1, with TRBD1 identical over 10 bases. Germline CDR1 and CDR2: LGHNA and YSLEER. CDR3 length: 16 amino acids. V shed 4 bases, J shed 10 bases, and the junction held 13 bases outside the gene matches. CDR3 protein: CASSLYDRGPATEQFF. Written as DNA, the CDR3 is TGCGCCAGCAGCCTATATGACAGGGGGCCAGCAACGGAGCAGTTCTTC.

This clone showed up just a few times. The rearrangement joins TRBV5-1 to TRBJ2-7, with D perhaps being TRBD1 or TRBD2 (5 bases each). From germline, CDR1 is SGHRS and CDR2 YFSETQ. The CDR3 has 14 residues. V shed 2 bases and J shed 2 bases, with 11 bases lying between them. The CDR3 spells CASSFGGDTYEQYF. DNA for the CDR3: TGCGCCAGCAGCTTTGGGGGTGATACCTACGAGCAGTACTTC.

This clone was observed a handful of times. The chain uses TRBV19 and TRBJ2-5, with 8 nucleotides matching TRBD2. The CDR3 consists of 14 residues. With V trimmed by 8 bases and J by 4 bases, 9 bases remained unmatched. Germline values: CDR1 LNHDA, CDR2 SQIVND (reference sequence). The chain's CDR3 is CASDSGITGETQYF. The DNA of the CDR3 is TGTGCCAGTGATAGCGGGATCACTGGAGAGACCCAGTACTTC.

This clone was seen only a few times. CDR3 sequence reads: CASSDRTDTQYF. In DNA, the CDR3 is TGCGCCAGCAGTGACAGGACAGATACGCAGTATTTT. The rearrangement joins TRBV10-2 to TRBJ2-3; no clear D. The ends were cut back, 3 bases at V and 3 bases at J, with 4 bases in the middle. Germline CDR1 is WSHSY and CDR2 is SAAADI. The CDR3 totals 12 residues.

This clone was observed a few times. The chain joins TRBV28 to TRBJ2-6; the match to TRBD1 covers 9 bases. V shed 6 bases, J shed 2 bases, and the junction held 11 bases outside the gene matches. The length of the CDR3 is 18 residues. Germline V gives CDR1 MDHEN, CDR2 SYDVKM. The CDR3 reads CASRTPTGQGPGANVLTF. CDR3 bases: TGTGCCAGCAGAACGCCCACGGGACAGGGTCCTGGGGCCAACGTCCTGACTTTC.

The chain has TRBV11-3 and TRBJ2-1; tentatively, D is TRBD1 or TRBD2 (5 bases each). Per germline, CDR1 SGHNT and CDR2 YENEEA. Trimming removed 1 base from V and 10 bases from J, with 11 bases in between. CDR3 length: 13 residues. The CDR3 DNA reads as TGTGCCAGCAGCTTAGCGGGGCCACTGGAGCAGTTCTTC. Translation gives CASSLAGPLEQFF.

This clone was detected a few times. The chain couples TRBV7-2 to TRBJ2-5; TRBD2 agrees at 7 bases. V gave up 2 bases and J gave up 4 bases; unmatched junction bases: 7. The germline gives CDR1 SGHTA, CDR2 FQGNSA. CDR3 length: 15 amino acids. The CDR3, as DNA: TGTGCCAGCAGCTTACTCGCGGGAGTGATAGAGACCCAGTACTTC. This translates into CASSLLAGVIETQYF.

The chain recombines TRBV6-5 with TRBJ2-7; 8 bases are a match to TRBD1. Germline V gives CDR1 MNHEY, CDR2 SVGAGI. CDR3 length: 14 amino acids. V shed 6 bases, J shed 4 bases, and the junction held 8 bases outside the gene matches. The CDR3 loop reads CASSPQGARYEQYF. In nucleotides, the CDR3 is TGTGCCAGCAGCCCGCAGGGGGCTAGGTACGAGCAGTACTTC.

This clone was detected a few times. V and J are TRBV9 and TRBJ2-7; a possible D gene is TRBD2 (5 bases). Germline assignment: CDR1 SGDLS and CDR2 YYNGEE. The CDR3 has 14 residues. V lost 1 base to trimming and J lost 3 bases, with 11 bases between them. In nucleotides, the CDR3 is TGTGCCAGCAGCGTAAAGTGGGGAGTCTACGAGCAGTACTTC. This codes for CASSVKWGVYEQYF.

The chain links TRBV4-3 to TRBJ2-2, with D perhaps matching TRBD1 or TRBD2 (5 bases each). Germline V gene data show CDR1 as LGHNA and CDR2 as YSLEER. V was trimmed by 0 bases and J by 5 bases, leaving 16 bases between them. This CDR3 is 17 amino acids long. CDR3: CASSQEEWGRKTGELFF. The DNA of the CDR3 is TGCGCCAGCAGCCAAGAAGAATGGGGGAGAAAGACCGGGGAGCTGTTTTTT.